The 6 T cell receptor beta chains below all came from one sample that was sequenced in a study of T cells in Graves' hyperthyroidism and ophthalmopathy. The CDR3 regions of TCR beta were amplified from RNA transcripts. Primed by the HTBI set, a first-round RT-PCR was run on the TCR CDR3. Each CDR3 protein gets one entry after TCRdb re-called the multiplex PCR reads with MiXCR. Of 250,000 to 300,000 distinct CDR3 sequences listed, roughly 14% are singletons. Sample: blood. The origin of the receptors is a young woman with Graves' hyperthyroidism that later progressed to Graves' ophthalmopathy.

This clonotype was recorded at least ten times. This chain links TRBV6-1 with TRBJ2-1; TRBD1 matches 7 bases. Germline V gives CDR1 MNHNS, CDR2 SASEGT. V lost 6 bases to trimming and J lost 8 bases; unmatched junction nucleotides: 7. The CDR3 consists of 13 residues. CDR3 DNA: TGTGCCAGCAGCAGACAGGGTATCTATGAGCAGTTCTTC. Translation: CASSRQGIYEQFF.

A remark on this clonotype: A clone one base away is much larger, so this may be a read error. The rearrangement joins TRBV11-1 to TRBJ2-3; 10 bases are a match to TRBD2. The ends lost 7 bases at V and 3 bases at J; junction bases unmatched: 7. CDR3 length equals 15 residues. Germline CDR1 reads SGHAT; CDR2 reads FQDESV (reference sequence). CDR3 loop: CASNSVSGRTDTQYF. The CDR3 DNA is TGTGCCAGCAACTCAGTTAGCGGGAGGACAGATACGCAGTATTTT.

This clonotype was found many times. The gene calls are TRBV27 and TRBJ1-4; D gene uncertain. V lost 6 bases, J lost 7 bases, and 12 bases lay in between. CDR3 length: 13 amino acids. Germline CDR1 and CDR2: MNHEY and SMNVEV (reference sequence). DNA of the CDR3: TGTGCCAGCAGCGCTCGGACCGCTGAAAAACTGTTTTTT. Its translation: CASSARTAEKLFF.

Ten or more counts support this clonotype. The CDR3 nucleotides read TGCAGTGCTTCCTTGGGAGCCGGGGAGCTGTTTTTT. Its translation: CSASLGAGELFF. This chain joins TRBV20-1 and TRBJ2-2; the D gene is possibly TRBD2 (5 bases). CDR1 is DFQATT, CDR2 SNEGSKA, per germline (reference sequence). V lost 5 bases, J lost 6 bases, and 10 bases lay in between. The CDR3 totals 12 residues.

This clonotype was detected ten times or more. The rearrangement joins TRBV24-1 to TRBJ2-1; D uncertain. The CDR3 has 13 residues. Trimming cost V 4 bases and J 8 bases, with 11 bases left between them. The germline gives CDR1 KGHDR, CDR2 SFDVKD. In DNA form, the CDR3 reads TGTGCCACCAGTGACGATAGTGCTTATGAGCAGTTCTTC. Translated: CATSDDSAYEQFF.

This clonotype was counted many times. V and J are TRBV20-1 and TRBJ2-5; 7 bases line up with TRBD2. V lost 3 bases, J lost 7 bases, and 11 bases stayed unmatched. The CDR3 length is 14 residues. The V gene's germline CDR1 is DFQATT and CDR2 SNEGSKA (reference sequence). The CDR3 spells CSASSLAEVGTQYF. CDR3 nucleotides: TGCAGTGCTAGTAGCCTAGCGGAAGTGGGGACCCAGTACTTC.